This T cell receptor (beta chain) originates from a study of OX40 agonist ivuxolimab in advanced cancers. Background on the study: Each patient was given ivuxolimab into a vein every 2 weeks, at 0.01 to 10 mg/kg.

This clone was recorded once. The target antigen is unknown. General observations from the study: With doses of 0.1-3.0 mg/kg, partial responders showed among the lowest clonal expansion. Certain nonresponders additionally had low normalized T-cell clonal expansion.

Baseline was the first blood sampling point, followed by cycle 4 day 1 and cycle 7 day 1. Germline assignment: CDR1 SEHNR and CDR2 FQNEAQ (reference sequence). Deletions cut 6 bases from V and 5 bases from J, with 13 bases between. The CDR3 spans 14 residues. Here immunoSEQ multiplex PCR was the method, and the copy in TCRdb shows in-frame clones only, minus some. The sample has 15,000 or so clones, about 90% seen once. This sample comprised CD4+ or CD8+ T cells sorted from blood, obtained in a trial of the OX40 agonist ivuxolimab. The chain is built from TRBV7-9 and TRBJ2-2; tentative D call: TRBD1 (8 bases). This clonotype was sampled from an adult with an advanced solid tumor such as melanoma, head and neck, liver or kidney cancer. The CDR3: CASSDRGGTGELFF. CDR3 coding DNA: TGTGCCAGCAGTGACAGGGGAGGGACCGGGGAGCTGTTTTTT.